This T cell receptor (beta chain) is drawn from a study of blood T cell repertoires in COVID-19. Produced via immunoSEQ multiplex PCR; TCRdb's table is partial and in-frame only. Among 300,000 to 400,000 clones listed, approximately 88% were seen once. This CDR3 is built from 15 residues. V gave up 4 bases and J gave up 1 base; unmatched junction bases: 5. Germline V gives CDR1 SGHRS, CDR2 YFSETQ. The specimen was peripheral blood. The rearrangement uses TRBV5-1 and TRBJ2-1, with 7 positions matching TRBD2. This clonotype originated in a woman aged 30 to 39 with COVID-19, enrolled during active disease. The CDR3 DNA reads as TGCGCCAGCAGCCCCGGGACTACATCCTACAATGAGCAGTTCTTC. It encodes CASSPGTTSYNEQFF.